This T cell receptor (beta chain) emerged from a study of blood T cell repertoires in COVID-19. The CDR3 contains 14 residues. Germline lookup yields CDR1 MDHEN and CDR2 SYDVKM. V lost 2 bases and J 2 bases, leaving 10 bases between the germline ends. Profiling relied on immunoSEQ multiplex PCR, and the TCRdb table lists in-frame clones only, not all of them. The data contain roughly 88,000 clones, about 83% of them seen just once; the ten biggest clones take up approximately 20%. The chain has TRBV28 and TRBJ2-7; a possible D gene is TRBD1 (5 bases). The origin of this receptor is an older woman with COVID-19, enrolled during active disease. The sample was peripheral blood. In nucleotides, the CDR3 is TGTGCCAGCAGTTTAACAGGCAATACCTACGAGCAGTACTTC. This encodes CASSLTGNTYEQYF. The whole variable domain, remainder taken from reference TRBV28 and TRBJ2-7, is DVKVTQSSRYLVKRTGEKVFLECVQDMDHENMFWYRQDPGLGLRLIYFSYDVKMKEKGDIPEGYSVSREKKERFSLILESASTNQTSMYLCASSLTGNTYEQYFGPGTRLTVT.